These T cell receptor beta chains were read from a single sample in a study of blood T cell repertoires in COVID-19. Clones were sequenced by immunoSEQ multiplex PCR, and TCRdb holds only the in-frame ones, with some missing. The sample lists fewer than 50,000 clones; less than 90% were seen once. Specimen: peripheral blood. The receptors shown here come from a man between 60 and 75 years old with COVID-19, enrolled during active disease. CDR3s include the opening cysteine and the closing phenylalanine or tryptophan. Each record gives: clone size, CDR3 length, D gene, J gene, V gene, CDR3 DNA, CDR3 protein. A D gene is named only where the DNA matches it firmly. Size values are once, few and many counts, or a class for expanded clones, and some rows have none.

clone_size: NA; cdr3_length: 17; d_call: NA; j_call: TRBJ1-4; v_call: TRBV4-2; cdr3_nt: TGTGCCAGCAGCCAAGCGCGGAGACAGGCACTTAATGAAAAACTGTTTTTT; cdr3_aa: CASSQARRQALNEKLFF
clone_size: NA; cdr3_length: 16; d_call: NA; j_call: TRBJ2-7; v_call: TRBV9; cdr3_nt: TGTGCCAGCAGCGTGTGGGAACAGGGCCCGGGGAACGAGCAGTACTTC; cdr3_aa: CASSVWEQGPGNEQYF
clone_size: NA; cdr3_length: 15; d_call: NA; j_call: TRBJ1-4; v_call: TRBV5-1; cdr3_nt: TGCGCCAGCAGCTTGGAGGGCAGGGGTGGTGAAAAACTGTTTTTT; cdr3_aa: CASSLEGRGGEKLFF
clone_size: NA; cdr3_length: 15; d_call: NA; j_call: TRBJ1-4; v_call: TRBV5-6; cdr3_nt: TGTGCCAGCACCCGTCTGCTGGCAGGGGCTGAAAAACTGTTTTTT; cdr3_aa: CASTRLLAGAEKLFF
clone_size: NA; cdr3_length: 14; d_call: NA; j_call: TRBJ2-6; v_call: TRBV5-5; cdr3_nt: TGTGCCAGCAGCTCAGGGGATGGGGCCAACGTCCTGACTTTC; cdr3_aa: CASSSGDGANVLTF
clone_size: NA; cdr3_length: 17; d_call: NA; j_call: TRBJ1-3; v_call: TRBV3-1/TRBV3-2; cdr3_nt: TGTGCCAGCAGCCAAGAAGGGGCGGGGGTCCTAGGAAACACCATATATTTT; cdr3_aa: CASSQEGAGVLGNTIYF
clone_size: NA; cdr3_length: 14; d_call: NA; j_call: TRBJ2-2; v_call: TRBV7-9; cdr3_nt: TGTGCCAGCAGCCAACAGGGGGGGACCGGGGAGCTGTTTTTT; cdr3_aa: CASSQQGGTGELFF
clone_size: NA; cdr3_length: 13; d_call: NA; j_call: TRBJ1-1; v_call: TRBV11-2; cdr3_nt: TGTGCCAGCAGCATAGGACTCAGCACTGAAGCTTTCTTT; cdr3_aa: CASSIGLSTEAFF
clone_size: NA; cdr3_length: 15; d_call: TRBD1; j_call: TRBJ2-7; v_call: TRBV6-5; cdr3_nt: TGTGCCAGCAGACGCGGGACAGGCGATGCCTACGAGCAGTACTTC; cdr3_aa: CASRRGTGDAYEQYF
clone_size: NA; cdr3_length: 16; d_call: TRBD1; j_call: TRBJ2-1; v_call: TRBV4-2; cdr3_nt: TGTGCCAGCAGCCAATACAGGGGAAGCTCCTACAATGAGCAGTTCTTC; cdr3_aa: CASSQYRGSSYNEQFF
clone_size: NA; cdr3_length: 15; d_call: NA; j_call: TRBJ1-3; v_call: TRBV5-4; cdr3_nt: TGTGCCAGCAGCCCCCAGGGGAACTCTGGAAACACCATATATTTT; cdr3_aa: CASSPQGNSGNTIYF
clone_size: NA; cdr3_length: 15; d_call: NA; j_call: TRBJ1-6; v_call: TRBV10-2; cdr3_nt: TGCGCCAGCTCAGGGGTTCCCCTAAATAATTCACCCCTCCACTTT; cdr3_aa: CASSGVPLNNSPLHF
clone_size: NA; cdr3_length: 17; d_call: NA; j_call: TRBJ1-4; v_call: TRBV9; cdr3_nt: TGTGCCAGCAGCGTAGGAACAGGGTCGGGAACTAATGAAAAACTGTTTTTT; cdr3_aa: CASSVGTGSGTNEKLFF
clone_size: NA; cdr3_length: 14; d_call: TRBD1; j_call: TRBJ2-2; v_call: TRBV29-1; cdr3_nt: TGCAGCGCAGTTTCGGACAGGGGAACCGGGGAGCTGTTTTTT; cdr3_aa: CSAVSDRGTGELFF
clone_size: NA; cdr3_length: 14; d_call: NA; j_call: TRBJ2-3; v_call: TRBV5-1; cdr3_nt: TGCGCCAGCAGCTTTCAGGGATTCACAGATACGCAGTATTTT; cdr3_aa: CASSFQGFTDTQYF
clone_size: once; cdr3_length: 17; d_call: TRBD1; j_call: TRBJ1-1; v_call: TRBV5-1; cdr3_nt: TGCGCCAGCAGCTCCGTCCCGGGACAGGGGTGGGGCACTGAAGCTTTCTTT; cdr3_aa: CASSSVPGQGWGTEAFF
clone_size: NA; cdr3_length: 16; d_call: NA; j_call: TRBJ1-6; v_call: TRBV9; cdr3_nt: TGTGCCAGCAGCGTAGAAGGGTCAGGGGTGGCTTCACCCCTCCACTTT; cdr3_aa: CASSVEGSGVASPLHF
clone_size: NA; cdr3_length: 14; d_call: NA; j_call: TRBJ1-1; v_call: TRBV5-1; cdr3_nt: TGCGCCAGCAGCCTCAGGATTGGGCGTACTGAAGCTTTCTTT; cdr3_aa: CASSLRIGRTEAFF
clone_size: NA; cdr3_length: 13; d_call: NA; j_call: TRBJ1-6; v_call: TRBV29-1; cdr3_nt: TGCAGCGTAGGGGACACCGCGAGGTCACCCCTCCACTTT; cdr3_aa: CSVGDTARSPLHF
clone_size: NA; cdr3_length: 13; d_call: NA; j_call: TRBJ1-1; v_call: TRBV12-3/TRBV12-4; cdr3_nt: TGTGCCAGCAGTTTGAACAGCTTCACTGAAGCTTTCTTT; cdr3_aa: CASSLNSFTEAFF
clone_size: NA; cdr3_length: 12; d_call: NA; j_call: TRBJ1-2; v_call: TRBV30; cdr3_nt: TGTGCCTGGTCGGTCCGGGTGGATGGCTACACCTTC; cdr3_aa: CAWSVRVDGYTF
clone_size: NA; cdr3_length: 18; d_call: TRBD2; j_call: TRBJ2-7; v_call: TRBV28; cdr3_nt: TGTGCCAGCAGTCGCATACTAGCGGGAGGGCCAGCGCCCTACGAGCAGTACTTC; cdr3_aa: CASSRILAGGPAPYEQYF
clone_size: NA; cdr3_length: 14; d_call: TRBD1; j_call: TRBJ1-2; v_call: TRBV4-2; cdr3_nt: TGTGCCAGCAGCCAAGATAGAACAGGGGATGGCTACACCTTC; cdr3_aa: CASSQDRTGDGYTF
clone_size: NA; cdr3_length: 14; d_call: NA; j_call: TRBJ1-1; v_call: TRBV5-1; cdr3_nt: TGCGCCAGCAGCTTCCAGGCCCGCGGGACTGAAGCTTTCTTT; cdr3_aa: CASSFQARGTEAFF
clone_size: NA; cdr3_length: 15; d_call: TRBD1; j_call: TRBJ2-7; v_call: TRBV10-3; cdr3_nt: TGTGCCATCAGTGAGTCGACAGGGTCGTCGTACGAGCAGTACTTC; cdr3_aa: CAISESTGSSYEQYF
clone_size: NA; cdr3_length: 15; d_call: NA; j_call: TRBJ1-6; v_call: TRBV21-1; cdr3_nt: TGTGCCAGCAGCAACAGGGCCCGGTCTAATTCACCCCTCCACTTT; cdr3_aa: CASSNRARSNSPLHF
clone_size: NA; cdr3_length: 15; d_call: NA; j_call: TRBJ2-3; v_call: TRBV5-1; cdr3_nt: TGCGCCAGCAGCTACGGACAGACCAGCACAGATACGCAGTATTTT; cdr3_aa: CASSYGQTSTDTQYF
clone_size: NA; cdr3_length: 17; d_call: TRBD2; j_call: TRBJ2-1; v_call: TRBV3-1/TRBV3-2; cdr3_nt: TGTGCCAGCAGCCAACCTCGACTAGCGGGAGGGCGGAATGAGCAGTTCTTC; cdr3_aa: CASSQPRLAGGRNEQFF
clone_size: NA; cdr3_length: 12; d_call: NA; j_call: TRBJ2-7; v_call: TRBV5-1; cdr3_nt: TGCGCCAGCAGCTCACAGGGCTACGAGCAGTACTTC; cdr3_aa: CASSSQGYEQYF
clone_size: NA; cdr3_length: 15; d_call: TRBD1; j_call: TRBJ2-5; v_call: TRBV5-1; cdr3_nt: TGCGCCAGCAGCTTGGTCCCGGGACAGAAAGAGACCCAGTACTTC; cdr3_aa: CASSLVPGQKETQYF
clone_size: NA; cdr3_length: 15; d_call: NA; j_call: TRBJ1-1; v_call: TRBV19; cdr3_nt: TGTGCCAGTACTCCACGGGGGAGAGGGAACGCTGAAGCTTTCTTT; cdr3_aa: CASTPRGRGNAEAFF
clone_size: NA; cdr3_length: 16; d_call: NA; j_call: TRBJ1-1; v_call: TRBV6-5; cdr3_nt: TGTGCCAGCAGTTACTGGCAGGCGGACATGAACACTGAAGCTTTCTTT; cdr3_aa: CASSYWQADMNTEAFF
clone_size: NA; cdr3_length: 16; d_call: NA; j_call: TRBJ1-5; v_call: TRBV18; cdr3_nt: TGTGCCAGCTCACCGTTGGGAGGGGTGGGCAATCAGCCCCAGCATTTT; cdr3_aa: CASSPLGGVGNQPQHF
clone_size: NA; cdr3_length: 15; d_call: NA; j_call: TRBJ1-3; v_call: TRBV27; cdr3_nt: TGTGCCAGCAGTTTATCGAGCGGGGTCGGAAACACCATATATTTT; cdr3_aa: CASSLSSGVGNTIYF
clone_size: NA; cdr3_length: 16; d_call: TRBD1; j_call: TRBJ2-5; v_call: TRBV3-1/TRBV3-2; cdr3_nt: TGTGCCAGCAGCCAAGATGGGACAGGGAAGGGAGAGACCCAGTACTTC; cdr3_aa: CASSQDGTGKGETQYF
clone_size: NA; cdr3_length: 16; d_call: TRBD1; j_call: TRBJ1-5; v_call: TRBV3-1/TRBV3-2; cdr3_nt: TGTGCCAGCAGCCAATCCGGGACAGGGGTCAATCAGCCCCAGCATTTT; cdr3_aa: CASSQSGTGVNQPQHF